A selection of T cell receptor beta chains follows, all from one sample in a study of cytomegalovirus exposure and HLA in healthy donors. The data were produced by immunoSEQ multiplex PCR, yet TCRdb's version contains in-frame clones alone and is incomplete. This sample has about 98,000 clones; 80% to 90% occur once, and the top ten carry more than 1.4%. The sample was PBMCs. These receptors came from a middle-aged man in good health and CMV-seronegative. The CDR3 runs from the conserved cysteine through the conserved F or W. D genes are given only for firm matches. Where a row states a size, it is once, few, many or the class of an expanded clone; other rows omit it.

CDR3aa: CASSLTGGKHSPLHF
CDR3nt: TGTGCCAGCAGCTTAACAGGAGGGAAGCATTCACCCCTCCACTTT
d_gene: .
abundance: .
j_gene: TRBJ1-6
v_gene: TRBV7-2

CDR3aa: CASSTERGLYNEQFF
CDR3nt: TGTGCCAGCAGCACCGAGCGGGGGCTATACAATGAGCAGTTCTTC
d_gene: TRBD2
abundance: .
j_gene: TRBJ2-1
v_gene: TRBV11-2

CDR3aa: CASTDRVHEKLFF
CDR3nt: TGTGCCAGCACCGACAGGGTTCATGAAAAACTGTTTTTT
d_gene: TRBD1
abundance: .
j_gene: TRBJ1-4
v_gene: TRBV6-1

CDR3aa: CASSLRQGGNQPQHF
CDR3nt: TGTGCCAGCTCACTCCGCCAGGGTGGGAATCAGCCCCAGCATTTT
d_gene: .
abundance: .
j_gene: TRBJ1-5
v_gene: TRBV18

CDR3aa: CASSIRPGQGAPGNTIYF
CDR3nt: TGTGCCAGTAGTATCAGACCGGGACAGGGGGCGCCAGGAAACACCATATATTTT
d_gene: TRBD1
abundance: .
j_gene: TRBJ1-3
v_gene: TRBV19

CDR3aa: CASSYYSSGYYTF
CDR3nt: TGTGCCAGCAGTTACTATTCATCAGGATACTACACCTTC
d_gene: .
abundance: .
j_gene: TRBJ1-2
v_gene: TRBV6-5

CDR3aa: CASSPVGTDTQYF
CDR3nt: TGCGCCAGCAGCCCGGTGGGCACAGATACGCAGTATTTT
d_gene: .
abundance: .
j_gene: TRBJ2-3
v_gene: TRBV5-1

CDR3aa: CAGRRETTNEKLFF
CDR3nt: TGTGCCGGCCGACGGGAGACAACTAATGAAAAACTGTTTTTT
d_gene: .
abundance: .
j_gene: TRBJ1-4
v_gene: TRBV2

CDR3aa: CASSFRDRRNSPLHF
CDR3nt: TGTGCCAGTAGTTTCCGGGACAGGAGGAACTCACCCCTCCACTTT
d_gene: TRBD1
abundance: .
j_gene: TRBJ1-6
v_gene: TRBV19

CDR3aa: CASSYEGQGNTGELFF
CDR3nt: TGTGCCAGCAGTTATGAGGGACAGGGGAACACCGGGGAGCTGTTTTTT
d_gene: TRBD1
abundance: .
j_gene: TRBJ2-2
v_gene: TRBV2

CDR3aa: CASSARGAPAEAFF
CDR3nt: TGTGCCAGCAGTGCCCGGGGGGCTCCCGCTGAAGCTTTCTTT
d_gene: .
abundance: .
j_gene: TRBJ1-1
v_gene: TRBV6-1

CDR3aa: CASSNTYMNTEAFF
CDR3nt: TGTGCCAGCAGTAATACATACATGAACACTGAAGCTTTCTTT
d_gene: .
abundance: once
j_gene: TRBJ1-1
v_gene: TRBV6-1

CDR3aa: CASSPAGGTASYEQYF
CDR3nt: TGTGCCAGCAGCCCCGCGGGGGGGACCGCTTCCTACGAGCAGTACTTC
d_gene: TRBD2
abundance: .
j_gene: TRBJ2-7
v_gene: TRBV5-6

CDR3aa: CASSSSGGTNYGYTF
CDR3nt: TGTGCCAGCAGCTCGTCGGGGGGTACTAACTATGGCTACACCTTC
d_gene: .
abundance: .
j_gene: TRBJ1-2
v_gene: TRBV7-2

CDR3aa: CASSLSLRGKETQYF
CDR3nt: TGTGCCAGCAGCTTAAGTTTGCGGGGGAAGGAGACCCAGTACTTC
d_gene: TRBD2
abundance: .
j_gene: TRBJ2-5
v_gene: TRBV7-9

CDR3aa: CASTLPGAKGYTF
CDR3nt: TGTGCCAGTACCCTGCCAGGGGCAAAAGGCTACACCTTC
d_gene: .
abundance: .
j_gene: TRBJ1-2
v_gene: TRBV19

CDR3aa: CASSLWGDEQFF
CDR3nt: TGTGCCAGCAGTTTGTGGGGCGATGAGCAGTTCTTC
d_gene: .
abundance: once
j_gene: TRBJ2-1
v_gene: TRBV2

CDR3aa: CASRRQGRYEQYF
CDR3nt: TGTGCCAGCAGACGACAGGGGAGATACGAGCAGTACTTC
d_gene: .
abundance: once
j_gene: TRBJ2-7
v_gene: TRBV21-1

CDR3aa: CASSVGSQGTEAFF
CDR3nt: TGTGCCAGCAGCGTGGGGTCTCAGGGGACTGAAGCTTTCTTT
d_gene: .
abundance: once
j_gene: TRBJ1-1
v_gene: TRBV9

CDR3aa: CASSELGTSYGYTF
CDR3nt: TGTGCCAGCAGTGAACTTGGGACATCATATGGCTACACCTTC
d_gene: .
abundance: few
j_gene: TRBJ1-2
v_gene: TRBV2

CDR3aa: CASSPPWPMETQYF
CDR3nt: TGTGCCAGCAGCCCGCCCTGGCCAATGGAGACCCAGTACTTC
d_gene: .
abundance: .
j_gene: TRBJ2-5
v_gene: TRBV7-9

CDR3aa: CAWSGGTNMNTEAFF
CDR3nt: TGTGCCTGGAGTGGGGGGACAAACATGAACACTGAAGCTTTCTTT
d_gene: .
abundance: .
j_gene: TRBJ1-1
v_gene: TRBV30

CDR3aa: CASSQEYPERLYGYTF
CDR3nt: TGCGCCAGCAGCCAAGAATATCCCGAGAGATTATATGGCTACACCTTC
d_gene: .
abundance: .
j_gene: TRBJ1-2
v_gene: TRBV4-3

CDR3aa: CASSLRTRGAGELFF
CDR3nt: TGTGCCAGCAGCCTTCGGACGCGGGGGGCCGGGGAGCTGTTTTTT
d_gene: TRBD2
abundance: .
j_gene: TRBJ2-2
v_gene: TRBV7-6

CDR3aa: CASKPTGTAETQYF
CDR3nt: TGCGCCAGCAAACCCACCGGGACTGCGGAGACCCAGTACTTC
d_gene: .
abundance: .
j_gene: TRBJ2-5
v_gene: TRBV5-1

CDR3aa: CASSRRGGDSPLHF
CDR3nt: TGTGCCAGCAGTCGTAGGGGAGGGGATTCACCCCTCCACTTT
d_gene: .
abundance: .
j_gene: TRBJ1-6
v_gene: TRBV6-5

CDR3aa: CASSLAGGNQPQHF
CDR3nt: TGTGCCAGCAGCTTAGCAGGGGGCAATCAGCCCCAGCATTTT
d_gene: .
abundance: .
j_gene: TRBJ1-5
v_gene: TRBV7-2

CDR3aa: CASRDRGPGEQYF
CDR3nt: TGTGCCAGCAGGGACAGGGGGCCTGGCGAGCAGTACTTC
d_gene: TRBD1
abundance: .
j_gene: TRBJ2-7
v_gene: TRBV2

CDR3aa: CASNEDFYGYTF
CDR3nt: TGTGCCAGCAACGAGGACTTCTATGGCTACACCTTC
d_gene: .
abundance: once
j_gene: TRBJ1-2
v_gene: TRBV2

CDR3aa: CASSLQGYNEKLFF
CDR3nt: TGCGCCAGCAGCCTTCAGGGTTATAATGAAAAACTGTTTTTT
d_gene: .
abundance: few
j_gene: TRBJ1-4
v_gene: TRBV4-3

CDR3aa: CASSSERGGVISYNEQFF
CDR3nt: TGTGCCAGCAGCTCAGAAAGAGGGGGGGTTATATCCTACAATGAGCAGTTCTTC
d_gene: .
abundance: .
j_gene: TRBJ2-1
v_gene: TRBV7-6

CDR3aa: CAISRTGNSDYEQYF
CDR3nt: TGTGCCATCAGTAGAACCGGGAACTCAGACTACGAGCAGTACTTC
d_gene: .
abundance: once
j_gene: TRBJ2-7
v_gene: TRBV10-3

CDR3aa: CASSRTGETYEQYF
CDR3nt: TGCGCCAGCAGCCGGACAGGGGAAACCTACGAGCAGTACTTC
d_gene: TRBD1
abundance: few
j_gene: TRBJ2-7
v_gene: TRBV5-1

CDR3aa: CASSLVGGQAQETQYF
CDR3nt: TGTGCCAGCAGCTTAGTAGGTGGGCAGGCCCAAGAGACCCAGTACTTC
d_gene: .
abundance: .
j_gene: TRBJ2-5
v_gene: TRBV7-9

CDR3aa: CASGDGYVDEQYF
CDR3nt: TGTGCCTCGGGGGATGGATACGTGGACGAGCAGTACTTC
d_gene: .
abundance: .
j_gene: TRBJ2-7
v_gene: TRBV5-8

CDR3aa: CAWSPRWTVNQPQHF
CDR3nt: TGTGCCTGGAGTCCCCGATGGACTGTGAATCAGCCCCAGCATTTT
d_gene: .
abundance: .
j_gene: TRBJ1-5
v_gene: TRBV30